The 21 T cell receptor beta chains given below trace back to one sample, sequenced in a study of OX40 agonist ivuxolimab in advanced cancers. Here immunoSEQ multiplex PCR was the method, and the copy in TCRdb shows in-frame clones only, minus some. In the table there are around 84,000 clones, around 94% of which are singletons. The source was CD4+ or CD8+ T cells sorted from blood, collected in a trial of the OX40 agonist ivuxolimab. These TCRs come from an adult with an advanced solid tumor such as melanoma, head and neck, liver or kidney cancer.

A single count supports this clone. The V call is TRBV19, the J call TRBJ2-2; tentatively, D is TRBD2 (6 bases). The CDR3 covers 16 residues. Germline V CDR1 and CDR2: LNHDA, SQIVND (reference sequence). Trimming left V 1 base short and J 2 bases short, with 11 bases between. This CDR3 is CASSIGPGLNTGELFF. CDR3 bases: TGTGCCAGTAGTATAGGCCCGGGACTTAACACCGGGGAGCTGTTTTTT.

This chain joins TRBV6-5 and TRBJ2-7, with 14 bases identical to TRBD2. V shed 7 bases and J 2 bases; nucleotides not matched to a gene: 4. CDR3 length: 15 residues. CDR1 is MNHEY and CDR2 is SVGAGI in the germline V gene. The CDR3 is CASTWGLAGAYEQYF. CDR3 sequence (DNA): TGTGCCAGCACTTGGGGACTAGCGGGAGCCTACGAGCAGTACTTC.

The chain has TRBV7-2 and TRBJ2-1, with 10 bases aligning to TRBD2. There are 16 residues in the CDR3. V dropped 1 base and J dropped 6; count of bases not matched to a gene: 6. Germline V CDR1 and CDR2: SGHTA, FQGNSA. In DNA form, the CDR3 reads TGTGCCAGCAGCTTAGGTTCTAGCGGGAGTCTCAATGAGCAGTTCTTC. Amino acids: CASSLGSSGSLNEQFF.

The CDR3 bases are TGTGCCAGCAGTTTCCGGGACGGCCACACCGGGGAGCTGTTTTTT. Translating gives CASSFRDGHTGELFF. The chain carries TRBV28 and TRBJ2-2, with D perhaps TRBD1 or TRBD2 (5 bases each). The CDR3 covers 15 residues. V lost 3 bases, J lost 3 bases, and 11 bases lay in between. CDR1 and CDR2 from the germline V gene are MDHEN and SYDVKM.

The chain carries TRBV6-5 and TRBJ2-7; D is ambiguous. The CDR3 length is 14 residues. V lost 2 bases and J lost 5, with 13 bases in between. CDR1 is MNHEY and CDR2 is SVGAGI in the germline V gene. CDR3 sequence: CASSYNFLSHEQYF. Written as DNA, the CDR3 is TGTGCCAGCAGTTACAATTTCCTGTCCCACGAGCAGTACTTC.

The chain recombines TRBV4-3 with TRBJ1-5; tentative D call: TRBD1 (6 bases). Germline V gene data show CDR1 as LGHNA and CDR2 as YSLEER. The germline V and J ends were trimmed by 6 bases and 0 bases, with 12 bases remaining between them. This CDR3 has 15 residues. This CDR3 reads CASSGDKYSNQPQHF. As DNA, the CDR3 is TGCGCCAGCAGTGGGGACAAGTATAGCAATCAGCCCCAGCATTTT.

The V gene is TRBV10-3, the J gene TRBJ2-3, with D possibly being TRBD1 (5 bases). Trimming pared 3 bases from V and 2 bases from J, leaving 12 bases between. Germline CDR1 reads ENHRY; CDR2 reads SYGVKD. The CDR3 loop spans 15 amino acids. CDR3 coding DNA: TGTGCCATCAGTGACAGGGTTGGAAACACAGATACGCAGTATTTT. It is translated as CAISDRVGNTDTQYF.

This chain links TRBV9 with TRBJ2-7; the match to TRBD2 covers 7 bases. Per the germline V gene, CDR1 is SGDLS and CDR2 is YYNGEE. The CDR3 consists of 16 residues. The trim removed 3 bases at V and 2 bases at J, leaving 11 bases unmatched. This CDR3 is CASSGPGGDYAYEQYF. The CDR3 nucleotides read TGTGCCAGCAGCGGCCCAGGCGGGGACTACGCCTACGAGCAGTACTTC.

V usage is TRBV9 and J usage is TRBJ2-6; a possible D gene is TRBD1 (6 bases). Germline lookup yields CDR1 SGDLS and CDR2 YYNGEE. V was trimmed by 4 bases and J by 1 base, leaving 12 bases between them. The length of the CDR3 is 16 residues. The DNA for the CDR3 is TGTGCCAGCAGCCCAACAGGGTTGTCTGGGGCCAACGTCCTGACTTTC. Amino acids: CASSPTGLSGANVLTF.

A note on this clone: The sample carries other DNA sequences with the same CDR3. This chain connects TRBV11-2 to TRBJ2-5; possible D gene TRBD2, 5 bases. Germline V gene lookup returns CDR1 SGHAT and CDR2 FQNNGV. Trimming pared 5 bases from V and 4 bases from J, leaving 8 bases between. This CDR3 comprises 12 residues. The chain's CDR3 is CASSLAGETQYF. Written as DNA, the CDR3 is TGTGCCAGCAGCCTAGCTGGAGAGACCCAGTACTTC.

This clone was counted once. The CDR3 reads CASSRTAAYEQYF. Written as DNA, the CDR3 is TGTGCCAGCAGCCGTACGGCGGCGTACGAGCAGTACTTC. The chain uses TRBV11-2 and TRBJ2-7; no definite D call. CDR1 is SGHAT and CDR2 is FQNNGV in the germline V gene. The ends were cut back, 5 bases at V and 4 bases at J, with 12 bases in the middle. The length of the CDR3 is 13 residues.

The rearrangement joins TRBV11-3 to TRBJ1-1; perhaps TRBD1 as D (6 bases). The length of the CDR3 is 14 residues. V lost 4 bases and J 1 base, leaving 10 bases between the germline ends. Germline V gene lookup returns CDR1 SGHNT and CDR2 YENEEA. The CDR3 coding sequence is TGTGCCAGCAGCTCGCGAGGGGGGAACACTGAAGCTTTCTTT. It encodes CASSSRGGNTEAFF.

This rearrangement joins TRBV19 to TRBJ2-1; no definite D call. Germline values: CDR1 LNHDA, CDR2 SQIVND (reference sequence). This CDR3 contains 16 residues. V shed 3 bases and J shed 0 bases, with 12 bases lying between them. CDR3 residues: CASSIGVRSSYNEQFF. The CDR3 nucleotides read TGTGCCAGTAGTATTGGAGTCAGGAGCTCCTACAATGAGCAGTTCTTC.

V is TRBV11-2 and J is TRBJ1-1, with 8 bases that match TRBD1. Germline-derived CDR1 and CDR2 are SGHAT and FQNNGV. After removal of 5 bases from V and 0 bases from J, the junction contained 8 bases not matched to a gene. CDR3 length equals 16 residues. For the CDR3, the DNA is TGTGCCAGCAGCCCGACAGGGGTGCTCTTGAACACTGAAGCTTTCTTT. Amino acids: CASSPTGVLLNTEAFF.

The CDR3 DNA follows: TGCGCCAGCAGCCCGGACAGTACCTACGAGCAGTACTTC. Its protein product is CASSPDSTYEQYF. This sequence joins TRBV5-1 and TRBJ2-7; TRBD1 is a possible D gene (6 bases). The ends were cut back, 4 bases at V and 2 bases at J, with 10 bases in the middle. The CDR3 is made up of 13 amino acids. Looked up from germline, CDR1 is SGHRS and CDR2 is YFSETQ. The full variable domain, in which reference TRBV5-1 and TRBJ2-7 provide the parts outside the CDR3, is KAGVTQTPRYLIKTRGQQVTLSCSPISGHRSVSWYQQTPGQGLQFLFEYFSETQRNKGNFPGRFSGRQFSNSRSEMNVSTLELGDSALYLCASSPDSTYEQYFGPGTRLTVT.

The chain has TRBV6-4 and TRBJ2-1, with 13 bases aligning to TRBD2. The CDR3 is 20 residues long. Losses at the gene ends were 0 bases for V and 0 bases for J; bases not matched to a gene: 8. The germline V gene encodes CDR1 MRHNA and CDR2 SNTAGT. The CDR3 reads CASSDSKGTSGARSYNEQFF. CDR3 coding DNA: TGTGCCAGCAGTGACTCGAAGGGGACTAGCGGGGCCCGCTCCTACAATGAGCAGTTCTTC.

The J gene is TRBJ2-7, the V gene TRBV2; TRBD1 aligns across 9 bases. Trimming removed 2 bases from V and 2 bases from J; junction bases left unmatched: 4. Germline V gene sequence: CDR1 SNHLY, CDR2 FYNNEI. The CDR3 has 15 residues. DNA for the CDR3: TGTGCCAGCAGTGAACAGGGACAGGGAGCCTACGAGCAGTACTTC. Its translation: CASSEQGQGAYEQYF. Complete variable domain (other parts from reference TRBV2 and TRBJ2-7): EPEVTQTPSHQVTQMGQEVILRCVPISNHLYFYWYRQILGQKVEFLVSFYNNEISEKSEIFDDQFSVERPDGSNFTLKIRSTKLEDSAMYFCASSEQGQGAYEQYFGPGTRLTVT.

Only a few counts were recorded for this clone. V usage is TRBV7-9 and J usage is TRBJ2-1, with unresolved D. There are 14 residues in the CDR3. V lost 1 base and J 7 bases, leaving 11 bases between the germline ends. Germline CDR1 reads SEHNR; CDR2 reads FQNEAQ (reference sequence). This CDR3 reads CASSLVVGWNEQFF. The CDR3 DNA reads as TGTGCCAGCAGCTTAGTAGTCGGATGGAATGAGCAGTTCTTC.

This chain links TRBV19 with TRBJ2-7; 11 nucleotides line up with TRBD2. CDR1 is LNHDA, CDR2 SQIVND, per germline (reference sequence). Losses at the gene ends were 6 bases for V and 6 bases for J; bases not matched to a gene: 7. The CDR3 length is 14 residues. The CDR3: CASRLLAGGGEQYF. The CDR3 region has the DNA TGTGCCAGTAGACTTCTAGCGGGAGGTGGCGAGCAGTACTTC.

In regard to this clone: At one end the junction does not follow the germline gene, possibly because of a read error. V is TRBV7-7 and J is TRBJ2-7, with a possible D match to TRBD1 (6 bases). The CDR3 has 15 residues. Looked up from germline, CDR1 is SSHAT and CDR2 is FNYEAQ (reference sequence). The CDR3 DNA sequence: TGTGCTAGCAGCCCCGGTAGGGGGTTCCATCACGAGCAGTACTTC. Amino acid sequence: CASSPGRGFHHEQYF. The variable domain in full, with the rest retrieved from reference TRBV7-7 and TRBJ2-7, is GAGVSQSPRYKVTKRGQDVTLRCDPISSHATLYWYQQALGQGPEFLTYFNYEAQPDKSGLPSDRFSAERPEGSISTLTIQRTEQRDSAMYRCASSPGRGFHHEQYFGPGTRLTVT.

V usage is TRBV4-3 and J usage is TRBJ2-7, with D perhaps matching TRBD1 (6 bases). The CDR3 has 15 amino acids. Germline V CDR1 and CDR2: LGHNA, YSLEER. V lost 1 base and J 0 bases, leaving 10 bases between the germline ends. CDR3: CASSQVQGSSYEQYF. CDR3 nucleotide sequence: TGCGCCAGCAGCCAAGTACAGGGAAGCTCCTACGAGCAGTACTTC.